Described below is a single TCR beta chain sequence and its context. Its antigen is unknown. This sample is drawn from a study of shared clonotypes between healthy human individuals. Researchers ran the assay at a deep level. Using immunoSEQ multiplex PCR, the repertoire was profiled, and TCRdb retains in-frame clones only, with some absent. The top ten clones hold around 1.1% of a sample with more than 2 million clones, about 95% of them seen once. This CDR3 has 16 amino acids. Germline trimming cut 0 bases from V and 4 bases from J; bases unmatched to any gene: 5. Germline V gene sequence: CDR1 SGHDN, CDR2 FVKESK. The naive CD8 subset, CD45RO-negative cells positively selected for CCR7, excluded terminally differentiated effector memory CD45RA+ cells. General observations from the study: Sampling covered nothing but blood. Tissue TCR repertoires likely differ from those found in blood. In several donors, 4.5% to 5.5% of naive CD4 clonotypes appeared in common.

Sequencing used naive CD8+ T cells sorted from blood. The source is a man between 18 and 35 years old in good health. V is TRBV14 and J is TRBJ2-1, with TRBD1 matching 8 bases. CDR3 in DNA: TGTGCCAGCAGCCAAGACCGGGACAGGTTGTACAATGAGCAGTTCTTC. This gives the protein CASSQDRDRLYNEQFF.